At least ten counts were recorded for the clone carrying this TCR beta chain. Antigen: not known. The data originate from a study of CD8 T cells in ankylosing spondylitis. CDR3 length: 13 residues. Germline CDR1 and CDR2: KGHDR and SFDVKD. With 4 bases removed from V and 0 bases from J, the gap between germline ends came to 4 bases. TCRdb reanalysed the 5' RACE reads using MiXCR and keeps one entry per CDR3 protein. The data contain 450,000 to 550,000 distinct CDR3 sequences, under 5.5% of them singletons. The study, taken as a whole, reports: Ankylosing spondylitis blood appeared to be characterized by a TCR beta motif of roughly eight highly homologous variants.

The chain employs TRBV24-1 and TRBJ2-3, with D unclear. This clonotype was sampled from a male donor with ankylosing spondylitis. Sequencing was performed on blood, either unsorted or a sorted T cell fraction (not recorded which). Here the CDR3 reads CATSEPSTDTQYF. CDR3 sequence (DNA): TGTGCCACCAGTGAACCAAGCACAGATACGCAGTATTTT.